The 9 T cell receptor beta chains reported below all come from one sample, sequenced in a study of T cells in Graves' hyperthyroidism and ophthalmopathy. TCR beta CDR3 sequences were amplified from RNA transcripts. The HTBI primer set served for first-round RT-PCR of the TCR CDR3. TCRdb re-derived calls from the multiplex PCR reads in MiXCR, one entry per CDR3 protein. Found here are approximately 360,000 distinct CDR3 sequences, about a sixth of them singletons; the top ten hold 28%. The sample was blood. The receptors stem from a woman under 30 with Graves' hyperthyroidism that later progressed to Graves' ophthalmopathy.

This clonotype was recorded at least ten times. CDR3 residues: CASSPSRTGETYEQYF. In nucleotides, the CDR3 is TGTGCCAGCTCACCATCCCGGACAGGCGAAACCTACGAGCAGTACTTC. The V call is TRBV18, the J call TRBJ2-7; 7 bases agree with TRBD1. This CDR3 has 16 amino acids. After removal of 2 bases from V and 2 bases from J, the junction contained 9 bases not matched to a gene. In germline, CDR1 is KGHSH, CDR2 LQKENI. The full variable domain, with the rest looked up from reference TRBV18 and TRBJ2-7, is NAGVMQNPRHLVRRRGQEARLRCSPMKGHSHVYWYRQLPEEGLKFMVYLQKENIIDESGMPKERFSAEFPKEGPSILRIQQVVRGDSAAYFCASSPSRTGETYEQYFGPGTRLTVT.

This clonotype was detected many times. V is TRBV12-3 or TRBV12-4 and J is TRBJ2-7; D is possibly TRBD2 (5 bases). Trimming pared 6 bases from V and 2 bases from J, leaving 14 bases between. This CDR3 contains 14 residues. CDR3 nucleotides: TGTGCCAGCAGCTCCGGGAATGGGCCCTACGAGCAGTACTTC. Translation gives CASSSGNGPYEQYF.

The chain has TRBV5-1 and TRBJ2-2; D remains unclear. CDR1 SGHRS and CDR2 YFSETQ come from the germline V gene. V shed 1 base and J shed 1 base, with 5 bases lying between them. The CDR3 consists of 14 residues. The CDR3 protein is CASSLNLNTGELFF. CDR3 bases: TGCGCCAGCAGCTTGAATCTGAACACCGGGGAGCTGTTTTTT.

The sample holds many counts of this clonotype. The chain employs TRBV2 and TRBJ1-3; D may be TRBD1 (5 bases). Trimming removed 6 bases at V and 0 bases at J, with 12 bases between. This CDR3 is 15 amino acids long. Germline V gene sequence: CDR1 SNHLY, CDR2 FYNNEI. Written as DNA, the CDR3 is TGTGCCAGCAGCGGGACTACATACTCTGGAAACACCATATATTTT. This translates into CASSGTTYSGNTIYF.

This clonotype appeared many times. The gene calls are TRBV30 and TRBJ2-7, with D unclear. Germline V gene sequence: CDR1 GTSNPN, CDR2 SVGIG (reference sequence). V dropped 3 bases and J dropped 7 bases, with 16 bases sitting between them. The CDR3 length is 13 residues. The CDR3 spells CAWSLVPSGEQYF. The CDR3 DNA reads as TGTGCCTGGAGCTTAGTACCGTCCGGGGAGCAGTACTTC.

This clonotype has at least ten counts. The chain combines TRBV20-1 with TRBJ2-1; 11 nucleotides agree with TRBD2. CDR3 length: 15 amino acids. Trimming cost V 1 base and J 7 bases; bases outside gene matches: 6. Germline loops: CDR1 DFQATT, CDR2 SNEGSKA (reference sequence). CDR3 protein: CSARGGTSGRNEQFF. In nucleotides, the CDR3 is TGCAGTGCTAGAGGGGGCACTAGCGGGAGAAATGAGCAGTTCTTC.

This clonotype has a count of ten or more. J is TRBJ2-7 and V is TRBV18; 7 bases line up with TRBD1. With 2 bases clipped from V and 5 bases from J, the junction kept 9 bases outside the gene matches. Germline loops: CDR1 KGHSH, CDR2 LQKENI. CDR3 length equals 15 residues. CDR3 amino acids: CASSPTRDSQDEQYF. The CDR3 DNA sequence: TGTGCCAGCTCACCAACTCGGGACAGCCAGGACGAGCAGTACTTC.

This clonotype was counted many times. This rearrangement joins TRBV9 to TRBJ2-1; D not resolved. This CDR3 comprises 12 residues. Germline values: CDR1 SGDLS, CDR2 YYNGEE. Trimming took 4 bases from V and 6 from J, leaving 8 bases between them. Here the CDR3 reads CASSQATNEQFF. The DNA for the CDR3 is TGTGCCAGCAGCCAAGCCACCAATGAGCAGTTCTTC.

The sample holds a few counts of this clonotype. The chain recombines TRBV5-6 with TRBJ2-3, with TRBD2 matching over 11 bases. This CDR3 has 18 residues. Germline V CDR1 and CDR2: SGHDT, YYEEEE. The junction had 11 bases not matched to a gene; V was cut back by 0 bases and J by 5 bases. The CDR3: CASSLGLAGGNLGDTQYF. The DNA for the CDR3 is TGTGCCAGCAGCTTGGGGCTAGCGGGAGGTAACTTGGGAGATACGCAGTATTTT.